This T cell receptor beta chain is from a study of shared clonotypes between healthy human individuals. Study information: With ages of 18 to 49, the donors were a couple of women and a few men.

The CDR3 has 15 amino acids. Per the germline V gene, CDR1 is SNHLY and CDR2 is FYNNEI. V trimming: 7 bases; J trimming: 10 bases; junction bases outside the gene matches: 11. With regard to this clone: Its antigen is unknown.

Findings and caveats of the study: Researchers found naive subsets generally carried larger estimated richness than memory subsets.

Clones were sequenced by immunoSEQ multiplex PCR, and TCRdb holds only the in-frame ones, with some missing. The sample shows hundreds of thousands of clones, 90% to 96% of them seen only once. The specimen sequenced was naive CD4+ T cells sorted from blood. Indicated subset: CD45RA+ positively selected. The receptor's source is a woman in her 30s in good health. This chain links TRBV2 with TRBJ2-1; 12 bases map to TRBD2. The CDR3 reads CASISTSGGPREQFF. CDR3 bases: TGTGCCAGCATTTCAACTAGCGGGGGGCCGAGAGAGCAGTTCTTC. The full variable domain, with the rest looked up from reference TRBV2 and TRBJ2-1, is EPEVTQTPSHQVTQMGQEVILRCVPISNHLYFYWYRQILGQKVEFLVSFYNNEISEKSEIFDDQFSVERPDGSNFTLKIRSTKLEDSAMYFCASISTSGGPREQFFGPGTRLTVL.